The 20 T cell receptor beta chains reported below all come from one sample, sequenced in a study of cytomegalovirus exposure and HLA in healthy donors. 60 Vbeta and 13 Jbeta primers were used in PCR. TCRdb keeps only in-frame clones here, not all; method: immunoSEQ multiplex PCR. The sample records roughly 200,000 clones, approximately 85% being singletons. Source material: PBMCs. The receptor source for this set is a woman between 50 and 59 years old in good health and CMV-seronegative.

Remarks on this clone: At the DNA level, this CDR3 is encoded by other sequences in the same sample as well. The chain carries TRBV20-1 and TRBJ1-1; D ambiguous. This CDR3 is built from 10 residues. Trimming took off 3 bases at V and 5 bases at J, with 4 bases between the two ends. Germline CDR1 DFQATT, CDR2 SNEGSKA (reference sequence). The CDR3 loop reads CSARRTEAFF. In nucleotides, the CDR3 is TGCAGTGCTAGGCGGACTGAAGCTTTCTTT.

V usage is TRBV5-1 and J usage is TRBJ1-2; D gene unclear. CDR3 length: 13 amino acids. Trimming stripped 2 bases from V and 6 bases from J, with 11 bases between. Germline loops: CDR1 SGHRS, CDR2 YFSETQ. The CDR3 region is CASSFGKEDGYTF. The CDR3 bases are TGCGCCAGCAGCTTCGGGAAAGAAGATGGCTACACCTTC.

Comments on this clone: A read error may account for a junction end that differs from germline. V usage is TRBV7-9 and J usage is TRBJ2-5; TRBD2 agrees at 13 bases. Germline V CDR1 and CDR2: SEHNR, FQNEAQ (reference sequence). This CDR3 region has 16 residues. CDR3 sequence: CSSRRTSGSSQETQYF. DNA of the CDR3: TGTTCCAGCAGGAGGACTAGCGGGAGTTCCCAAGAGACCCAGTACTTC.

The gene calls are TRBV28 and TRBJ2-3; tentative D call: TRBD1 (6 bases). Trimming stripped 3 bases from V and 0 bases from J, with 13 bases between. CDR1 and CDR2 from the germline V gene are MDHEN and SYDVKM. This CDR3 region has 16 residues. The DNA for the CDR3 is TGTGCCAGCAGTTTGAGGCAGGGGAAAAGCACAGATACGCAGTATTTT. Its protein product is CASSLRQGKSTDTQYF.

This clone appeared once. V gene TRBV19 combines with J gene TRBJ2-2; D is possibly TRBD1 (8 bases). Germline values: CDR1 LNHDA, CDR2 SQIVND (reference sequence). This CDR3 has 14 amino acids. Trimming shortened V by 9 bases and J by 3 bases, and 14 bases separated the two germline ends. The CDR3 region is CASRTGRDTGELFF. In DNA, the CDR3 is TGTGCCAGCAGGACAGGGAGGGACACCGGGGAGCTGTTTTTT.

The chain recombines TRBV10-3 with TRBJ2-5; no clear D. Trimming shortened V by 4 bases and J by 0 bases, and 6 bases separated the two germline ends. The CDR3 runs 13 residues. CDR1 and CDR2 (germline): ENHRY, SYGVKD. The CDR3 sequence is CAISGVNQETQYF. CDR3 sequence (DNA): TGTGCCATCAGTGGTGTTAACCAAGAGACCCAGTACTTC.

V and J are TRBV4-1 and TRBJ1-2; TRBD1 agrees at 7 bases. The CDR3 totals 15 residues. Trimming at V came to 4 bases and at J to 2 bases, leaving 7 bases not matched to a gene. Germline V gene lookup returns CDR1 MGHRA and CDR2 YSYEKL. The CDR3 is CASSPGMDRNYGYTF. The CDR3 nucleotides read TGCGCCAGCAGCCCAGGGATGGACAGGAACTATGGCTACACCTTC.

This chain connects TRBV13 to TRBJ2-1; a possible D gene is TRBD2 (5 bases). V shed 5 bases and J shed 5 bases, with 16 bases lying between them. The CDR3 sequence is 15 residues long. CDR1 and CDR2 (germline): PRHDT, FYEKMQ (reference sequence). DNA of the CDR3: TGTGCCAGCAGCATACGGGGAGAACCAAACAATGAGCAGTTCTTC. Its translation is CASSIRGEPNNEQFF.

About this clone itself: The conserved closing phenylalanine or tryptophan is absent in this CDR3, likely reflecting a read error. The DNA is omitted, as the CDR3 cannot be located on it reliably, and the CDR3 follows TCRdb's listing. V is TRBV23-1 and J is TRBJ1-1. TRBV23-1 is recorded as an ORF, its role being uncertain. The CDR3 spans 9 amino acids, including both terminal residues. The chain's CDR3 is CASSQSRLL.

This clone was picked up a small number of times. The chain uses TRBV2 and TRBJ1-3; possibly TRBD1 for D (5 bases). V gave up 7 bases and J gave up 0 bases, with 10 bases separating them. Germline V lookup: CDR1 SNHLY, CDR2 FYNNEI. The CDR3 is 14 amino acids. CDR3 nucleotides: TGTGCCAGCACTGCTGACAGCTCTGGAAACACCATATATTTT. Protein product: CASTADSSGNTIYF.

The chain employs TRBV5-1 and TRBJ1-1; 7 nucleotides agree with TRBD1. The germline V gene has CDR1 SGHRS and CDR2 YFSETQ. The CDR3 has 15 residues. Trimming at V came to 2 bases and at J to 0 bases, leaving 4 bases not matched to a gene. The CDR3 is CASSFRQGLNTEAFF. DNA of the CDR3: TGCGCCAGCAGCTTCAGACAGGGCCTGAACACTGAAGCTTTCTTT.

J is TRBJ2-2 and V is TRBV7-8; the match to TRBD1 covers 8 bases. Germline V gene data show CDR1 as SGHVS and CDR2 as FQNEAQ. The CDR3 runs 16 residues. Trimming took 8 bases from V and 3 from J; bases not matched to a gene: 11. The CDR3 DNA sequence: TGTGCCAGCCACTCAGGGGGCTATTTAGACACCGGGGAGCTGTTTTTT. This codes for CASHSGGYLDTGELFF. The full variable domain, with the rest looked up from reference TRBV7-8 and TRBJ2-2, is GAGVSQSPRYKVAKRGQDVALRCDPISGHVSLFWYQQALGQGPEFLTYFQNEAQLDKSGLPSDRFFAERPEGSVSTLKIQRTQQEDSAVYLCASHSGGYLDTGELFFGEGSRLTVL.

The chain employs TRBV5-6 and TRBJ1-4, with 10 bases lining up with TRBD1. The V and J ends lost 5 bases and 10 bases, in that order; junction bases with no gene match: 8. From germline, CDR1 is SGHDT and CDR2 YYEEEE. The CDR3 is 14 residues long. CDR3 nucleotides: TGTGCCAGCAGACCGGGACAGGGGTACGGAAAACTGTTTTTT. This encodes CASRPGQGYGKLFF.

This clone came up once. The J gene is TRBJ2-4, the V gene TRBV28; 9 bases fit TRBD2. Germline trimming cut 6 bases from V and 2 bases from J; bases unmatched to any gene: 5. The V gene's germline CDR1 is MDHEN and CDR2 SYDVKM. The CDR3 has 15 amino acids. CDR3 nucleotides: TGTGCCAGCAGGTTAGCGGGAGCGACCAAAAACATTCAGTACTTC. Protein product: CASRLAGATKNIQYF.

The CDR3 DNA follows: TGCGCCAGCAGCTTGAATGGACAGGGCCCCGAAGACGAGCAGTACTTC. Its protein is CASSLNGQGPEDEQYF. This rearrangement joins TRBV5-1 to TRBJ2-7, with 8 bases matching TRBD1. Germline CDR1 reads SGHRS; CDR2 reads YFSETQ. The V gene end was trimmed by 1 base and the J gene end by 5 bases; junction bases not matched to a gene: 11. The CDR3 covers 16 residues.

This clone was counted between two and nine times. The genes are TRBV18 and TRBJ2-7; 7 nucleotides line up with TRBD1. The CDR3 extends over 14 amino acids. Germline CDR1 reads KGHSH; CDR2 reads LQKENI. V lost 1 base and J lost 3; bases outside the gene matches: 3. Written as DNA, the CDR3 is TGTGCCAGCTCACCACGGGACAGAAGCTACGAGCAGTACTTC. Its translation is CASSPRDRSYEQYF.

V is TRBV19 and J is TRBJ1-2, with D possibly being TRBD1 (6 bases). In germline, CDR1 is LNHDA, CDR2 SQIVND (reference sequence). CDR3 length: 13 residues. Trimming took 11 bases from V and 2 from J, leaving 15 bases between them. The CDR3 bases are TGTGCCGTTAGACAGGCCTTGAACTATGGCTACACCTTC. This codes for CAVRQALNYGYTF.

V is TRBV7-9 and J is TRBJ1-1; TRBD1 might be the D (6 bases). V shed 4 bases and J shed 6 bases, with 18 bases lying between them. Germline V CDR1 and CDR2: SEHNR, FQNEAQ (reference sequence). The CDR3 is 15 residues long. The CDR3 region is CASSSDSSITAEAFF. CDR3 DNA: TGTGCCAGCAGCTCGGACAGCTCTATTACCGCTGAAGCTTTCTTT.

V and J are TRBV28 and TRBJ1-2; 8 bases are a match to TRBD1. The CDR3 loop spans 15 amino acids. Germline V gene data show CDR1 as MDHEN and CDR2 as SYDVKM. V lost 3 bases to trimming and J lost 5 bases; unmatched junction nucleotides: 8. The CDR3 here is CASSLTGTGLYGYTF. CDR3 in DNA: TGTGCCAGCAGTTTGACCGGGACAGGACTTTATGGCTACACCTTC.

V and J are TRBV9 and TRBJ2-2; D not resolved. Germline V CDR1 and CDR2: SGDLS, YYNGEE. The CDR3 spans 14 residues. Trimming removed 0 bases at V and 6 bases at J, with 9 bases between. For the CDR3, the DNA is TGTGCCAGCAGCGTAGAAAGCACGGCCGGGGAGCTGTTTTTT. This sequence encodes CASSVESTAGELFF.